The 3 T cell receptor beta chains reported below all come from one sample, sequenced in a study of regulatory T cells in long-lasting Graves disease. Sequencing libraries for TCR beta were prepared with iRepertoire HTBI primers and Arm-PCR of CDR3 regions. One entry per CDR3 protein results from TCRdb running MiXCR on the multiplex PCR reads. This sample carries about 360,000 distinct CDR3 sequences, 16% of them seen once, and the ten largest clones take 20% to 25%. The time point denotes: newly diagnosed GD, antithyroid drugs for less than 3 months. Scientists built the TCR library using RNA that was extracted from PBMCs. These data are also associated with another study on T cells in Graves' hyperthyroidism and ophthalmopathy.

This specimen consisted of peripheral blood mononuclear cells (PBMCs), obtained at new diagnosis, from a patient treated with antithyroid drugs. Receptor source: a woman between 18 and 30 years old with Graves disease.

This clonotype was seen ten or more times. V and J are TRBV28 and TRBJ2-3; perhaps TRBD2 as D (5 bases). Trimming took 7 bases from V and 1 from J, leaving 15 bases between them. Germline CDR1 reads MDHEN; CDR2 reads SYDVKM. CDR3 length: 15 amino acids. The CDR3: CASNPTRFGTDTQYF. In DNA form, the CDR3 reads TGTGCCAGCAATCCTACTAGGTTCGGCACAGATACGCAGTATTTT.

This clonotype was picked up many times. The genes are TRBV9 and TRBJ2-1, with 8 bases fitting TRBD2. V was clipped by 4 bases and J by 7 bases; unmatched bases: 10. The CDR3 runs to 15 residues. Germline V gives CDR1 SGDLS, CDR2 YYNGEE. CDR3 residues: CASSFRGGVGNEQFF. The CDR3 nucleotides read TGTGCCAGCAGCTTCCGGGGGGGCGTCGGGAATGAGCAGTTCTTC. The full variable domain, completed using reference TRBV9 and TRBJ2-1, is DSGVTQTPKHLITATGQRVTLRCSPRSGDLSVYWYQQSLDQGLQFLIQYYNGEERAKGNILERFSAQQFPDLHSELNLSSLELGDSALYFCASSFRGGVGNEQFFGPGTRLTVL.

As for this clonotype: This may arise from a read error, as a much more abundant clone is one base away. CDR3 DNA sequence: TGTGCCAGCAGCTTAGATGGGGGGCAGGGGGACACTGAAGCTTTCTTT. Amino acids: CASSLDGGQGDTEAFF. V gene TRBV11-2 combines with J gene TRBJ1-1, with 7 bases matching TRBD1. Unmatched junction bases numbered 7, after V lost 0 bases and J lost 3 bases. The germline CDR1 and CDR2 sequences are SGHAT and FQNNGV. The CDR3 runs to 16 residues.